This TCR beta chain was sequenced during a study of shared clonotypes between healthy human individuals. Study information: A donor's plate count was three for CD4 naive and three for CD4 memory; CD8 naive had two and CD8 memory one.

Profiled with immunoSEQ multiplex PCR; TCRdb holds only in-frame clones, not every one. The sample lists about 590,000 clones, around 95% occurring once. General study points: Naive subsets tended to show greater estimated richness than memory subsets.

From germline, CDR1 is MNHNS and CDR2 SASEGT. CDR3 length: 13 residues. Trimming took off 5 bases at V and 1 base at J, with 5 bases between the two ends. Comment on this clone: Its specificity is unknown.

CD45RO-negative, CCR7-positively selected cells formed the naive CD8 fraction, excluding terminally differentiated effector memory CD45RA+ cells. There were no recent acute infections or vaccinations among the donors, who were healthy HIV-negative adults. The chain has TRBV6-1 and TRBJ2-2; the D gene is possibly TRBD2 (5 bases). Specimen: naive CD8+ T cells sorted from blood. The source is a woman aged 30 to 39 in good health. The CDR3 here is CASSRENTGELFF. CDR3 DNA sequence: TGTGCCAGCAGTCGGGAGAACACCGGGGAGCTGTTTTTT.